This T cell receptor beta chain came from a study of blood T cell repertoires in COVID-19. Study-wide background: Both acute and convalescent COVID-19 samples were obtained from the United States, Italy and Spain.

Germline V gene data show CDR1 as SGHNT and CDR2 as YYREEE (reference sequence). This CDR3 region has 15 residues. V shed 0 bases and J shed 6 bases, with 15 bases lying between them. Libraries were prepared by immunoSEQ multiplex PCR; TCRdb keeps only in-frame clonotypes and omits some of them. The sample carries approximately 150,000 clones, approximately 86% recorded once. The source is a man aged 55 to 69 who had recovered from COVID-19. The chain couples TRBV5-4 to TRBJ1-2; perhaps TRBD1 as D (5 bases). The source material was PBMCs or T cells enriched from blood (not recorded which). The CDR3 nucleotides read TGTGCCAGCAGCTTGGCGGGGGTCATACCCAATGGCTACACCTTC. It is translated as CASSLAGVIPNGYTF.